This TCR beta chain was captured in a study of blood T cells in healthy people across ages. With a J-beta primer mix and a sample-barcoded 5' primer, a second PCR ran about 7 to 12 cycles. TCRdb called the 5' RACE reads again in MiXCR, with one record for every CDR3 protein. The top ten clones hold 10% to 13% of a sample with 800,000 to 950,000 distinct CDR3 sequences, almost 30% of them seen once. Germline values: CDR1 SEHNR, CDR2 FQNEAQ (reference sequence). The CDR3 consists of 17 residues. The V end was cut by 5 bases, the J end by 2 bases, with 19 bases between. To note about this clonotype: The antigen remains unidentified.

Broader study findings: The long-lived group displayed more naive CD4+ cells, plus higher diversity, than the aged donors did.

They isolated at least 6.5 million PBMCs from each sample. These same data were also listed under a study on T cells of mothers and their children. In that study: Barcodes for each sample and 2-4 random nucleotides were added by the M1S primer used in the second PCR. Reads obtained per mother exceeded 10 million TCR beta CDR3 reads, with about 3 million obtained per child.

This TCR derives from a woman aged 40 to 55 in good health. Sequenced: blood. V usage is TRBV7-9 and J usage is TRBJ1-5, with D maybe TRBD1 (5 bases). CDR3 in amino acids: CASSTDRGYPGNQPQHF. CDR3 nucleotides: TGTGCCAGCAGCACGGACCGGGGCTATCCAGGCAATCAGCCCCAGCATTTT. Supplemented by reference TRBV7-9 and TRBJ1-5, the full variable domain reads DTGVSQNPRHKITKRGQNVTFRCDPISEHNRLYWYRQTLGQGPEFLTYFQNEAQLEKSRLLSDRFSAERPKGSFSTLEIQRTEQGDSAMYLCASSTDRGYPGNQPQHFGDGTRLSIL.